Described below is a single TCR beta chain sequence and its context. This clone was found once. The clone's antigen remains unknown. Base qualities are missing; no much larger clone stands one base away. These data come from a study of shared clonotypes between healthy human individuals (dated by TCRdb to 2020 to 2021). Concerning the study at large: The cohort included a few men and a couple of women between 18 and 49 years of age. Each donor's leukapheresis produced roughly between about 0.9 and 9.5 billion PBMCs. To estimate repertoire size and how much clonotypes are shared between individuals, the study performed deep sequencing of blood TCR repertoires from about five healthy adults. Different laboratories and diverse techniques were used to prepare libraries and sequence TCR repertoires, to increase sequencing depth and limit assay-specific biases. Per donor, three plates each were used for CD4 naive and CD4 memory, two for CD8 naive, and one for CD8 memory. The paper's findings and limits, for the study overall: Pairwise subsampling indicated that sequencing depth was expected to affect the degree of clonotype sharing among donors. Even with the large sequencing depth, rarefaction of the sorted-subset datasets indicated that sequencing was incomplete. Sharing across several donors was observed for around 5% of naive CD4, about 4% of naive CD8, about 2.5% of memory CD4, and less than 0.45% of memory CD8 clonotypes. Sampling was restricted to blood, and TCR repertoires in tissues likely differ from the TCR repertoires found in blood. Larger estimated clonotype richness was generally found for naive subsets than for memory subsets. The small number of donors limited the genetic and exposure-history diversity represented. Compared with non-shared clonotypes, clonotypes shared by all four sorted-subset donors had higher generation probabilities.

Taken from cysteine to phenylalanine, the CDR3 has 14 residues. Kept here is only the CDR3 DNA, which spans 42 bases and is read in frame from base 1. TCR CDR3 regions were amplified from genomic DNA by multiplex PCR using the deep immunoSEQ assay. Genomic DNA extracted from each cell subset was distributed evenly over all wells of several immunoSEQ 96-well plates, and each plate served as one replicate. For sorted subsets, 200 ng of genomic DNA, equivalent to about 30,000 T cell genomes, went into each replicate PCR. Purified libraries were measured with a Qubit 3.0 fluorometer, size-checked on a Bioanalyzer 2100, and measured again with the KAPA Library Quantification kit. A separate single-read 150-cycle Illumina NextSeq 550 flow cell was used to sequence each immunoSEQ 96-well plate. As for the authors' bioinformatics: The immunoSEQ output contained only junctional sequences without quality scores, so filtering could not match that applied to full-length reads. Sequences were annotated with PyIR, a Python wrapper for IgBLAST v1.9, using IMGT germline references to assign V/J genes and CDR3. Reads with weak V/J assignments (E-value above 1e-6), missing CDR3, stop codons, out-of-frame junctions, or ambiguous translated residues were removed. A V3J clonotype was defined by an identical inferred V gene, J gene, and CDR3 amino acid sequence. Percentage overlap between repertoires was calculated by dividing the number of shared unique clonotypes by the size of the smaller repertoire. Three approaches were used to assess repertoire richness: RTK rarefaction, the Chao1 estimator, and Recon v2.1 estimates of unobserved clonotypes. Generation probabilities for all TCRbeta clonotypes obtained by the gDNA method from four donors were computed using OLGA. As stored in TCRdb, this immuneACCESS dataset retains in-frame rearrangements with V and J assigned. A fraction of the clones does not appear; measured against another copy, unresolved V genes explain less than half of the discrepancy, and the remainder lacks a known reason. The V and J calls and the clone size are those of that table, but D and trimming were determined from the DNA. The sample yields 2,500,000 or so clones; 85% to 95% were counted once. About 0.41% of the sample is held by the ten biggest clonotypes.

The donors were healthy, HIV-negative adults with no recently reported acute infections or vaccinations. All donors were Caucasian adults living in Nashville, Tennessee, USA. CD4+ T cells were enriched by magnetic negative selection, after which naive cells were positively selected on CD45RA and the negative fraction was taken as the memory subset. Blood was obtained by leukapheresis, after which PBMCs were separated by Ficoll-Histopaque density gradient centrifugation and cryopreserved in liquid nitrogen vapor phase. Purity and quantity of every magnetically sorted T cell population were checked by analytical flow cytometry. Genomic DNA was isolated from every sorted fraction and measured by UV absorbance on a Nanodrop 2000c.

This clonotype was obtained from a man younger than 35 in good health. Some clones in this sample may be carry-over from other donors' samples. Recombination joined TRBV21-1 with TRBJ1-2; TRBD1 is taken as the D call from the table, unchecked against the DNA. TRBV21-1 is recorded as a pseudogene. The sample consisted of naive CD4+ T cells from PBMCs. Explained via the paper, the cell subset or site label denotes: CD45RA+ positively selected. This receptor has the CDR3 CASSVVDGAEGYTF. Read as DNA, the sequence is TGTGCCAGCAGCGTGGTAGATGGGGCAGAGGGCTACACCTTC.